These 18 T cell receptor beta chains were sequenced from one sample in a study of tumor-infiltrating lymphocytes in primary liver carcinoma. The input was approximately 500 ng total RNA; TCR beta cDNA was made from it with a constant-region primer. Three nested multiplex PCR rounds, a slightly modified ARM-PCR method, built the TCR beta libraries. Investigators reported that the first two PCR rounds, at roughly 10 cycles each, used TRBV1-TRBV30 forward primers with a C-beta reverse primer. TCRdb ran MiXCR on the multiplex PCR reads and lists one entry per CDR3 protein. This sample yields about 200,000 distinct CDR3 sequences, of which about 85% are seen a single time; roughly 18% belongs to the top ten. Between roughly 17 and 33 mg of unsorted bulk tissue served as the source from which RNA and DNA were co-extracted. The source material was tumor tissue from primary liver carcinoma. These receptors were collected from a middle-aged man with primary liver carcinoma and hepatitis B virus infection.

Concerning this clonotype itself: Compared with germline, one end of the junction differs, possibly owing to a read error. The CDR3 loop is CANTYRNEKLSF. The DNA of the CDR3 is TGTGCCAACACTTATAGAAATGAAAAACTGTCTTTT. This chain uses TRBV12-3 or TRBV12-4 with TRBJ1-4; D uncertain. The CDR3 has 12 amino acids.

In the case of this clonotype: Compared with germline, one end of the junction differs, possibly owing to a read error. The rearrangement uses TRBV4-3 and TRBJ2-1; no clear D gene. CDR3 length: 16 amino acids. Germline V gene sequence: CDR1 LGHNA, CDR2 YSLEER. DNA for the CDR3: TGTGCCAGCAGCCAAGAACGGACGGGCTTCTACAATGAGCAGTTCTTC. As protein: CASSQERTGFYNEQFF.

For this clonotype: A read error may be the cause here, since a much bigger clone is one base away. The CDR3 loop is CANSLDRGELFF. CDR3 coding DNA: TGCGCCAACAGCTTGGACAGGGGCGAACTGTTTTTT. The genes are TRBV5-1 and TRBJ1-4; 9 bases map to TRBD1. CDR1 is SGHRS and CDR2 is YFSETQ in the germline V gene. This CDR3 has 12 amino acids.

The chain is built from TRBV10-3 and TRBJ1-5, with unresolved D. The germline gives CDR1 ENHRY, CDR2 SYGVKD. With 0 bases removed from V and 6 bases from J, the gap between germline ends came to 6 bases. CDR3 length equals 13 residues. The CDR3 DNA is TGTGCCATCAGTGAGTCGACGTGTCAGCCCCAGCATTTT. This gives the protein CAISESTCQPQHF.

Note on this clonotype: One end of the junction is discordant with germline, which a read error may explain. J is TRBJ2-7 and V is TRBV29-1; maybe TRBD1 (5 bases). The germline gives CDR1 SQVTM, CDR2 ANQGSEA. The CDR3 runs to 14 residues. CDR3 in amino acids: CNVEDQGRTYEQYF. CDR3 nucleotide sequence: TGCAACGTTGAGGATCAGGGAAGGACCTACGAGCAGTACTTC.

About this clonotype: Germline and junction disagree at one end, which may indicate a read error. The rearrangement links TRBV29-1 to TRBJ2-1; D gene unclear. This CDR3 is built from 14 residues. Germline assignment: CDR1 SQVTM and CDR2 ANQGSEA. The CDR3 bases are TGCAGCGTTGATGTCGCGTGCCTCTACAATGAGCAGTTATTC. Translating it yields CSVDVACLYNEQLF.

The count of this clonotype is one. The junction departs from the called germline gene at one end, perhaps through a read error. V gene TRBV29-1 combines with J gene TRBJ1-1, with unresolved D. Germline CDR1 reads SQVTM; CDR2 reads ANQGSEA. CDR3 size: 12 residues. The DNA of the CDR3 is TGTAGCGTTGATTCCGGGGTCACTGAAACTTTCTTT. Translating gives CSVDSGVTETFF.

With regard to this clonotype: An end of the junction does not agree with germline; a read error may underlie this. The chain employs TRBV6-5 and TRBJ2-1; D is possibly TRBD2 (5 bases). Germline V CDR1 and CDR2: MNHEY, SVGAGI. CDR3 length: 16 residues. CDR3 in amino acids: CASISKRAEIYNEQFF. The CDR3 bases are TGTGCCAGCATTTCGAAGCGAGCGGAGATCTACAATGAGCAATTCTTC.

Notes on this clonotype: Its ends do not fully match the called genes, so a read error is possible. The genes are TRBV5-1 and TRBJ2-5, with D possibly matching TRBD2 (6 bases). The germline gives CDR1 SGHRS, CDR2 YFSETQ. The CDR3 is made up of 14 amino acids. As DNA, the CDR3 is TGCGCCAGCACCCCTGGAGGGGCCCGAGAGATCCAGTACTTC. Protein sequence: CASTPGGAREIQYF.

The J gene is TRBJ2-5, the V gene TRBV11-2; a possible D gene is TRBD1 (6 bases). The CDR3 consists of 15 residues. V shed 2 bases and J shed 7 bases, with 17 bases lying between them. Germline-derived CDR1 and CDR2 are SGHAT and FQNNGV. In nucleotides, the CDR3 is TGTGCCAGCAGCTTAACTCCCCATGAAGGGGGGACCCAGTACTTC. This gives the protein CASSLTPHEGGTQYF.

The genes are TRBV6-1 and TRBJ2-6; a possible D gene is TRBD1 (6 bases). V lost 7 bases to trimming and J lost 14 bases, with 36 bases between them. CDR1 MNHNS and CDR2 SASEGT come from the germline V gene. This CDR3 spans 19 amino acids. The CDR3 protein is CASMTFQGRGRSGADILTF. As DNA, the CDR3 is TGTGCCAGCATGACCTTTCAGGGCAGGGGCCGCTCTGGGGCCGACATCCTGACTTTC.

Remarks on this clonotype: This CDR3 is missing its conserved last phenylalanine or tryptophan, likely due to a read error. The rearrangement links TRBV6-2 or TRBV6-3 to TRBJ2-5, with a tentative D call TRBD1 (6 bases). CDR3 size: 15 residues. The V gene's germline CDR1 is MNHEY and CDR2 SVGEGT. The CDR3 spells CASSPEQGRQETQYL. The CDR3 coding sequence is TGTGCCAGCAGTCCGGAACAGGGACGGCAAGAGACTCAGTACTTG.

For this clonotype: One junction end disagrees with the germline gene, perhaps due to a read error. V and J are TRBV12-3 or TRBV12-4 and TRBJ2-3, with D perhaps TRBD1 (5 bases). The CDR3 loop spans 14 amino acids. Here the CDR3 reads CASSLIQGSDTQYF. CDR3 DNA: TGTGCCAGCAGTTTAATTCAGGGATCCGATACGCAGTATTTC.

The chain uses TRBV7-9 and TRBJ1-5; D uncertain. CDR1 and CDR2 (germline): SEHNR, FQNEAQ (reference sequence). This CDR3 spans 13 amino acids. V lost 3 bases and J lost 6, with 9 bases in between. CDR3 sequence (DNA): TGTGCCAGCAGCTTTAACGGTGCTCAGCCCCAGCATTTT. As protein: CASSFNGAQPQHF.

This clonotype was observed at least ten times. The J gene is TRBJ2-2, the V gene TRBV5-8; D is unclear. The ends were cut back, 3 bases at V and 2 bases at J, with 8 bases in the middle. In germline, CDR1 is SGHTS, CDR2 YDEGEE. This CDR3 region has 14 residues. The chain's CDR3 is CASSSALNTGELFF. DNA for the CDR3: TGTGCCAGCAGCTCAGCCCTTAACACCGGGGAGCTGTTTTTT. Full variable domain (outside the CDR3, taken from reference TRBV5-8 and TRBJ2-2): EAGVTQSPTHLIKTRGQQATLRCSPISGHTSVYWYQQALGLGLQFLLWYDEGEERNRGNFPPRFSGRQFPNYSSELNVNALELEDSALYLCASSSALNTGELFFGEGSRLTVL.

The rearrangement links TRBV21-1 to TRBJ1-1; the DNA was not used to check the table's D call, TRBD1. TRBV21-1 has pseudogene status. This CDR3 is built from 14 residues. CDR3 DNA sequence: TGTGCCAGCAGCGAAACAGGGATGGGGACTGGAGCTTTCTTT. Protein: CASSETGMGTGAFF.

Worth noting for this clonotype: The junction and the germline gene differ at one end; a read error may be behind it. The chain is built from TRBV5-1 and TRBJ2-3, with a possible D match to TRBD2 (5 bases). Germline loops: CDR1 SGHRS, CDR2 YFSETQ. The CDR3 contains 16 residues. The CDR3 region is CASSLQASRSKDTEYF. CDR3 coding DNA: TGCGCCAGCAGCTTACAAGCTAGCAGGAGCAAAGATACGGAGTATTTT.

A note on this clonotype: One end of the junction is discordant with germline, which a read error may explain. The rearrangement links TRBV5-5 to TRBJ1-5; no firm D call. CDR1 and CDR2 (germline): SGHKS, YYEKEE (reference sequence). There are 13 residues in the CDR3. The CDR3 loop is CTSSSIRNQPQHF. The CDR3 bases are TGTACCAGCAGCTCAATCAGAAATCAGCCCCAGCATTTT. Together with reference TRBV5-5 and TRBJ1-5, the CDR3 gives the full variable domain: DAGVTQSPTHLIKTRGQQVTLRCSPISGHKSVSWYQQVLGQGPQFIFQYYEKEERGRGNFPDRFSARQFPNYSSELNVNALLLGDSALYLCTSSSIRNQPQHFGDGTRLSIL.